This is a list of T cell receptor beta chains from one sample in a study of tumor-infiltrating lymphocytes in primary liver carcinoma. One entry per CDR3 protein results from TCRdb running MiXCR on the multiplex PCR reads. The sample holds around 60,000 distinct CDR3 sequences; about 71% are singletons and the top ten take around 38%. Specimen: liver tumor tissue from sampling region 4. The source of these receptors is a middle-aged man with primary liver carcinoma and hepatitis B virus infection. Each CDR3 is given with its conserved first and last residue. Fields, in order: D gene, J gene, clone size, V gene, CDR3 protein, CDR3 DNA. A D gene is named only where the DNA matches it firmly. Clone size is shown for a subset of rows, as once, few, many or a class of expanded clone.

>TRBD2|TRBJ2-1|.|TRBV7-9
CASCLRLAGEVEGNEQFF
TGTGCCAGCTGCTTACGCCTAGCGGGAGAGGTAGAAGGCAATGAGCAGTTCTTC
>.|TRBJ2-1|.|TRBV2
CASSIISCGTHRDDRYTYNEQFF
TGTGCCAGCAGCATAATAAGTTGCGGGACCCATCGTGATGATCGGTACACCTACAATGAGCAGTTCTTC
>.|TRBJ2-7|few|TRBV14
CTSSVATFSYEQYF
TGTACTAGCAGCGTAGCGACTTTCTCCTACGAGCAGTACTTC
>.|TRBJ2-5|.|TRBV11-2
CANSQTPGGGKGTQYF
TGTGCCAACAGCCAAACTCCTGGCGGAGGGAAAGGGACTCAGTACTTC
>.|TRBJ1-1|.|TRBV10-3
CAIKAGENTKALF
TGTGCCATAAAGGCAGGGGAGAACACTAAAGCTCTCTTT
>.|TRBJ1-2|.|TRBV28
CASSYLSYGYTF
TGTGCCAGCAGCTACCTATCCTATGGCTACACCTTC
>.|TRBJ1-2|.|TRBV28
CASSLIGGSYGYTF
TGTGCCAGCAGCTTAATTGGGGGGAGCTATGGCTACACCTTC
>.|TRBJ1-2|.|TRBV5-4
CANSGARDTYGYTF
TGTGCCAACAGCGGTGCAAGGGATACCTATGGCTACACCTTC
>TRBD2|TRBJ2-7|.|TRBV7-8
CTSNFTSAYEQYF
TGTACCAGCAACTTTACTAGCGCCTACGAGCAGTACTTC
>.|TRBJ2-1|.|TRBV6-5
CASSYSTSGHNERFF
TGTGCCAGCAGTTACTCGACTAGTGGTCACAATGAGCGGTTCTTC
>.|TRBJ2-3|few|TRBV7-2
CASSMTTSTDTQYF
TGTGCCAGCAGCATGACAACTAGCACAGATACGCAGTATTTT